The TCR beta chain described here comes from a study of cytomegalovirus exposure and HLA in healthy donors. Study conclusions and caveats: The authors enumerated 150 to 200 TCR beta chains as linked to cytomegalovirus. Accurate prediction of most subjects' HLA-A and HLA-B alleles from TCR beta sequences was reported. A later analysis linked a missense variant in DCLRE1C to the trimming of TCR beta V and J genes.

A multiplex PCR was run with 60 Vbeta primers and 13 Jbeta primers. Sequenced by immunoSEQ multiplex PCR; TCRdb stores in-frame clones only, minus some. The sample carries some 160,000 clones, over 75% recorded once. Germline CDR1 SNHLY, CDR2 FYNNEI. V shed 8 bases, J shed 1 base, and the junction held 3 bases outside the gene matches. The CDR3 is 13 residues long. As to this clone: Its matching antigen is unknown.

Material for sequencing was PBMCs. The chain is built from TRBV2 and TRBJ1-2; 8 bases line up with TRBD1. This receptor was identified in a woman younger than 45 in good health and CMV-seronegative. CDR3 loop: CASPDRDNYGYTF. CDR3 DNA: TGTGCCAGCCCGGACAGGGATAACTATGGCTACACCTTC.